The rows below give T cell receptor beta chains drawn from one sample of a study of T and B cells in COVID-19 patients. TCRdb ran MiXCR on the multiplex PCR reads and lists one entry per CDR3 protein. The sample shows tens of thousands of distinct CDR3 sequences, more than 30% of them seen only once. Sequenced input: blood. All receptors come from a human donor who had recovered from COVID-19. Each CDR3 is given with its conserved first and last residue. D genes are given only for firm matches. Not all rows give a size; the values are once, few, many and, for expanded clones, a class.

TRBD2	TRBV30	-	TRBJ2-3	CAGHSGGRSTDTQYF	TGTGCCGGGCATAGCGGGGGTCGGAGCACAGATACGCAGTATTTT
-	TRBV5-6	-	TRBJ1-5	CASSKWTRQGPSQHF	TGTGCCAGCAGCAAATGGACTCGGCAGGGTCCGTCCCAGCATTTT
-	TRBV6-1	few	TRBJ1-5	CASSERQNSNQPQHF	TGTGCCAGCAGTGAGCGACAGAATAGCAATCAGCCCCAGCATTTT
-	TRBV18	few	TRBJ1-3	CASSPSGQSGNTIYF	TGTGCCAGCTCACCATCGGGGCAGTCTGGAAACACCATATATTTT
TRBD2	TRBV5-1	-	TRBJ2-2	CASSSLAGANTGELFF	TGCGCCAGCAGCTCGCTAGCGGGGGCGAACACCGGGGAGCTGTTTTTT
-	TRBV6-5	-	TRBJ1-1	CASIRGTEAFF	TGTGCCAGCATCAGGGGTACTGAAGCTTTCTTT
-	TRBV27	medium-sized	TRBJ2-2	CASTRGFLAAGELFF	TGTGCCAGTACTCGGGGGTTCCTCGCGGCCGGGGAGCTGTTTTTT
TRBD1	TRBV24-1	-	TRBJ2-2	CATSATGGTGVLFF	TGTGCCACCAGTGCGACAGGGGGCACCGGGGTGCTGTTTTTT
-	TRBV6-2/TRBV6-3	-	TRBJ2-7	CASSEGRGWQGSYEQYF	TGTGCCAGCAGTGAAGGAAGGGGTTGGCAGGGATCTTACGAGCAGTACTTC
TRBD2	TRBV6-6	few	TRBJ2-7	CASSYSQRGRSYEQYF	TGTGCCAGCAGTTACTCCCAGCGGGGACGATCCTACGAGCAGTACTTC
-	TRBV6-1	-	TRBJ1-4	CASSEWEVEKLFF	TGTGCCAGCAGTGAATGGGAGGTTGAAAAACTGTTTTTT
-	TRBV12-3/TRBV12-4	-	TRBJ1-1	CASSLRVGKNTEAFF	TGTGCCAGCAGCCTCAGAGTAGGGAAGAACACTGAAGCTTTCTTT
-	TRBV27	many	TRBJ2-1	CASTTGYYNEQFF	TGTGCCAGCACAACAGGATACTACAATGAGCAGTTCTTC
-	TRBV7-3	-	TRBJ1-5	CASSLQWGQPQHF	TGTGCCAGCAGCCTCCAGTGGGGTCAGCCCCAGCATTTT
-	TRBV19	medium-sized	TRBJ2-2	CASSIYRRDGELFF	TGTGCCAGTAGTATCTACAGGCGGGACGGGGAGCTGTTTTTT
-	TRBV11-3	-	TRBJ1-4	CASTPGTSGEKLFF	TGTGCCAGCACCCCCGGGACAAGTGGTGAAAAACTGTTTTTT
TRBD1	TRBV19	many	TRBJ1-4	CASSIPWDSYEKLFF	TGTGCCAGTAGTATTCCCTGGGACAGTTATGAAAAACTGTTTTTT
-	TRBV11-2	few	TRBJ2-7	CASSQDSYEQYF	TGTGCCAGCAGCCAAGACAGCTACGAGCAGTACTTC
-	TRBV10-1	few	TRBJ1-4	CASSETRVGEKLFF	TGCGCCAGCAGTGAGACCAGGGTCGGGGAAAAACTGTTTTTT
-	TRBV30	-	TRBJ2-7	CAWSNARRRVNYEQYF	TGTGCCTGGAGCAACGCAAGAAGGAGGGTAAACTACGAGCAGTACTTC
-	TRBV11-1	-	TRBJ1-6	CASSRSGLGSSYNSPHHF	TGTGCCAGCAGTCGTTCCGGACTGGGGAGCTCCTATAATTCACCCCACCACTTT
-	TRBV10-3	-	TRBJ1-3	CAISESVRDSGNTIYF	TGTGCCATCAGTGAGTCTGTCCGAGACTCTGGAAACACCATATATTTT
-	TRBV18	many	TRBJ2-7	CASSPLDGYEQYF	TGTGCCAGCTCACCTTTAGACGGCTACGAGCAGTACTTC
-	TRBV7-9	-	TRBJ2-7	CASSLDTGEQYF	TGTGCCAGCAGCTTAGATACGGGGGAGCAGTACTTC
TRBD2	TRBV10-3	many	TRBJ2-3	CAISRGDAHTDTQYF	TGTGCCATCAGTCGGGGGGACGCCCACACAGATACGCAGTATTTT
-	TRBV18	many	TRBJ1-6	CASSPGVNSPLHF	TGTGCCAGCTCACCTGGGGTCAATTCACCCCTCCACTTT
TRBD2	TRBV24-1	-	TRBJ2-5	CANREASGEEETQYF	TGTGCCAACCGGGAGGCTAGCGGGGAAGAAGAGACCCAGTACTTC
-	TRBV6-6	-	TRBJ2-3	CASSPARGPDGDTQYF	TGTGCCAGCAGCCCCGCGCGGGGTCCTGATGGAGATACGCAGTATTTT
TRBD2	TRBV11-1	-	TRBJ2-3	CASSPTSGGATDTQYF	TGTGCCAGCAGCCCGACTAGCGGGGGGGCAACAGATACGCAGTATTTT
-	TRBV18	once	TRBJ1-5	CASSRTANSNQPQHF	TGTGCCAGCTCCCGGACAGCAAATAGCAATCAGCCCCAGCATTTT
TRBD2	TRBV6-5	medium-sized	TRBJ2-1	CASSYGRAHNEQFF	TGTGCCAGCAGTTACGGGAGGGCCCACAATGAGCAGTTCTTC
-	TRBV6-1	-	TRBJ1-2	CASSVSDSNYGYTF	TGTGCCAGCAGCGTTTCAGATTCTAACTATGGCTACACCTTC
-	TRBV18	medium-sized	TRBJ1-6	CASSDSENSPLHF	TGTGCCAGCTCTGACAGCGAGAATTCACCCCTCCACTTT
TRBD1	TRBV29-1	-	TRBJ2-2	CSVARQGTTGELFF	TGCAGCGTTGCTCGACAGGGGACCACCGGGGAGCTGTTTTTT
-	TRBV10-1	-	TRBJ2-5	CASSESRGTQYF	TGCGCCAGCAGTGAGTCGCGGGGAACCCAGTACTTC
-	TRBV5-6	many	TRBJ2-6	CASSYRQEPSGANVLTF	TGTGCCAGCAGCTACCGACAGGAACCCTCTGGGGCCAACGTCCTGACTTTC
-	TRBV6-5	-	TRBJ1-6	CASSSTAGQPYNSPLHF	TGTGCCAGCAGTTCCACCGCAGGACAGCCTTATAATTCACCCCTCCACTTT
-	TRBV4-2	-	TRBJ1-4	CASSNIRGANEKLFF	TGTGCCAGCAGCAACATTCGTGGTGCTAATGAAAAACTGTTTTTT
-	TRBV5-6	many	TRBJ2-2	CASSPAAGITGELFF	TGTGCCAGCAGCCCGGCTGCGGGGATCACCGGGGAGCTGTTTTTT
-	TRBV5-1	-	TRBJ1-5	CASSLGGEGQPQHF	TGCGCCAGCAGCTTGGGGGGGGAAGGTCAGCCCCAGCATTTT
-	TRBV19	medium-sized	TRBJ1-5	CASSMAARNQPQHF	TGTGCCAGTAGTATGGCAGCACGCAATCAGCCCCAGCATTTT
-	TRBV11-3	medium-sized	TRBJ2-1	CASSPDRVYNEQFF	TGTGCCAGCAGCCCGGACCGGGTTTACAATGAGCAGTTCTTC
-	TRBV29-1	medium-sized	TRBJ2-3	CSSGGQDTQYF	TGCAGCTCGGGGGGACAAGATACGCAGTATTTT
-	TRBV12-3/TRBV12-4	few	TRBJ2-4	CASSLAGLPKNIQYF	TGTGCCAGTAGTTTAGCAGGGCTACCCAAAAACATTCAGTACTTC
TRBD1	TRBV12-3/TRBV12-4	few	TRBJ1-5	CASSLAPGGQPQHF	TGTGCCAGCAGTTTAGCGCCAGGGGGCCAGCCCCAGCATTTT
TRBD2	TRBV18	few	TRBJ2-7	CASSPWASGAYEQYF	TGTGCCAGCTCACCTTGGGCTAGCGGAGCCTACGAGCAGTACTTC
TRBD2	TRBV10-3	few	TRBJ2-7	CAIGPLAGGGEQYF	TGTGCCATCGGTCCTCTAGCGGGGGGCGGCGAGCAGTACTTC
-	TRBV5-1	-	TRBJ2-1	CASSLQPGPKQFF	TGCGCCAGCAGCTTGCAGCCGGGGCCTAAGCAGTTCTTC
-	TRBV5-5	many	TRBJ2-1	CASSLAGGRDEQFF	TGTGCCAGCAGCTTGGCCGGGGGGCGGGATGAGCAGTTCTTC
-	TRBV18	medium-sized	TRBJ2-1	CASSPPEGYNEQFF	TGTGCCAGCTCACCACCGGAGGGATACAATGAGCAGTTCTTC
-	TRBV6-2/TRBV6-3	-	TRBJ2-7	CASSYWSGVYEQYF	TGTGCCAGCAGTTACTGGTCAGGGGTCTACGAGCAGTACTTC
-	TRBV6-5	few	TRBJ1-5	CASSPGVWQPQHF	TGTGCCAGCAGCCCGGGGGTTTGGCAGCCCCAGCATTTT
-	TRBV12-3/TRBV12-4	-	TRBJ2-5	CASSPGPSSQETQYF	TGTGCCAGCAGTCCCGGCCCGAGCTCCCAAGAGACCCAGTACTTC
-	TRBV12-3/TRBV12-4	many	TRBJ2-7	CASSWTDGDYEQYF	TGTGCCAGCAGCTGGACGGACGGAGACTACGAGCAGTACTTC
-	TRBV11-3	-	TRBJ1-1	CASSYRSTGPVATEAFF	TGTGCCAGCAGCTACAGGTCTACCGGACCTGTCGCCACTGAAGCTTTCTTT